This T cell receptor beta chain was recorded in a study of cytomegalovirus exposure and HLA in healthy donors. Study in general: The same platform was used for the roughly 120 validation repertoires and the approximately 670 first-cohort repertoires, a later analysis reported. Study observations and caveats: The dataset shows that most TCR sequences were rare, while some public TCRs occurred in many donors. The study listed some 160 cytomegalovirus-associated TCR beta chains.

For this clone: What it binds is not known.

CDR3 size: 14 residues. In germline, CDR1 is MNHEY, CDR2 SMNVEV (reference sequence). V was pared by 8 bases and J by 0 bases, with 13 bases between. Using immunoSEQ multiplex PCR, the repertoire was profiled, and TCRdb retains in-frame clones only, with some absent. Here the sample spans roughly 190,000 clones, around 86% being singletons. The approximately 120-subject validation cohort, separate from the approximately 660-subject first cohort, included the donors. Sequenced input: PBMCs. The receptor was isolated from a man aged 30 to 45 in good health and CMV-seropositive. The V gene is TRBV27, the J gene TRBJ2-5; D gene unclear. CDR3: CASPLWADQETQYF. CDR3 DNA sequence: TGTGCCAGCCCCTTATGGGCGGACCAAGAGACCCAGTACTTC.